The present entry profiles one T cell receptor (beta chain) with its context. Its specific antigen is unknown. Within one base of it there is no much larger clone, and no base qualities were kept. This sample was included in a study of shared clonotypes between healthy human individuals (dated by TCRdb to 2019 to 2021). Regarding the complete study: Two women and a few men aged 18 to 49 years were included in the cohort. To estimate repertoire size and how much clonotype sharing occurs between individuals, the study deeply sequenced the blood TCR repertoires of five healthy adults. Between about 0.85 and 8.9 billion PBMCs per donor were obtained by leukapheresis. For each donor, CD4 naive and CD4 memory were each run on three plates, CD8 naive on two plates, and CD8 memory on one plate. Different laboratories and diverse techniques were used to prepare libraries and sequence TCR repertoires, to increase sequencing depth and limit assay-specific biases. Findings and caveats that apply to the study as a whole: Naive subsets generally had larger estimated clonotype richness than memory subsets did. Sharing across several donors was observed for roughly 5.4% of naive CD4, 3.5% of naive CD8, over 2% of memory CD4, and around 0.42% of memory CD8 clonotypes. Sampling was restricted to blood, and TCR repertoires in tissues likely differ from the TCR repertoires found in blood. The genetic and exposure-history diversity represented was limited by the small number of donors. Pairwise subsampling indicated that sequencing depth was expected to affect the degree of clonotype sharing among donors. Rarefaction of sorted-subset datasets indicated incomplete sequencing despite the large sequencing depth. Compared with non-shared clonotypes, the clonotypes found in all four sorted-subset donors had higher generation probabilities.

TCR CDR3 regions were amplified from genomic DNA by multiplex PCR using the deep immunoSEQ assay. For each cell subset, the extracted genomic DNA was distributed evenly across all wells of several immunoSEQ 96-well plates, and each plate served as one replicate. Each replicate PCR for sorted subsets received roughly 0.2 ug genomic DNA, equal to about 30,000 T cell genomes. Purified libraries were quantified with a Qubit 3.0 fluorometer, sized on a Bioanalyzer 2100, and re-quantified with the KAPA Library Quantification kit. A separate single-read 150-cycle Illumina NextSeq 550 flow cell was used to sequence each immunoSEQ 96-well plate. In the source study's methods: Because the immunoSEQ output included only junctional sequences and no quality scores, the filtering could not be the same as the filtering used for full-length reads. To assign V/J genes and CDR3, sequences were annotated against IMGT germline references using PyIR, a Python wrapper for IgBLAST v1.9. Reads with weak V/J assignments (E-value above 1e-6), missing CDR3, stop codons, out-of-frame junctions, or ambiguous translated residues were removed. V3J clonotypes were defined as sequences sharing an identical inferred V gene, J gene, and CDR3 amino acid sequence. Percentage overlap between repertoires was computed as shared unique clonotypes divided by the size of the smaller repertoire. Repertoire richness was assessed with RTK rarefaction, the Chao1 estimator, and Recon v2.1 estimates of unobserved clonotypes. OLGA was used to compute generation probabilities for all TCRbeta clonotypes that the gDNA method yielded from a handful of donors. The clones in this table, taken by TCRdb from immuneACCESS, are in-frame only. Not every clone is retained; where verified, under half of the shortfall comes from an unresolved V gene, and the cause of the rest is unknown. V and J calls and clone size are as listed in that table; D and trimming were resolved from the DNA. The sample data list around 650,000 clones, and 96% of these were observed just once. The ten largest clones represent about 0.11% of the sample.

The CDR3 holds 16 amino acids from the cysteine to the phenylalanine. The CDR3 DNA has 48 bases and is translated from base 1. CDR1 and CDR2 are read off the germline V gene (reference sequence) as MNHEY and SMNVEV. A distance of 18 bases separates the germline ends of V and J, which lose 4 bases and 2 bases respectively. CD8 naive samples consisted of CD45RO-negative cells that were positively selected for CCR7, yielding a CD45RA+CCR7+ population without TemRA cells. Donors were healthy HIV-negative adults with no recently reported acute infections or vaccinations. Every donor was a Caucasian adult living in Nashville, Tennessee, USA. Blood was collected by leukapheresis, and PBMCs were isolated by Ficoll-Histopaque density gradient centrifugation and then cryopreserved in liquid nitrogen vapor phase. Purity and quantity of every magnetically sorted T cell population were checked by analytical flow cytometry. Each sorted fraction had its genomic DNA isolated and then quantified by UV absorbance on a Nanodrop 2000c.

Sequencing was done on a sample of naive CD8+ T cells sorted from blood. The sample's cell subset or site label, decoded: CD45RA+CCR7+. The source of this sequence is a woman aged 25 to 39 in good health. The sequence links TRBV27 to TRBJ2-7, with the D call tentatively TRBD1 or TRBD2, each fitting 5 bases. The DNA reads as follows: TGTGCCAGCAGTTCGCCGTCCCGGGACGGCGCCTACGAGCAGTACTTC. Its coded protein is CASSSPSRDGAYEQYF.